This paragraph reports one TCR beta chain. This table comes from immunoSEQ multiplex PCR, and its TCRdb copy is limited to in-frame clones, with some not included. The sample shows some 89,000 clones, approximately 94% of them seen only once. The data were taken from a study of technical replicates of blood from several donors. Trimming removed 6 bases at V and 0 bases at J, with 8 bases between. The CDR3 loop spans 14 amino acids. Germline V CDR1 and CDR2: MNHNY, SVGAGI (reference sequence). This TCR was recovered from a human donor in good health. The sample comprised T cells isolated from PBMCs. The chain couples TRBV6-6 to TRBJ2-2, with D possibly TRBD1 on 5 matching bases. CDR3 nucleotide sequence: TGTGCCAGCAGGGGGCGCGCGAACACCGGGGAGCTGTTTTTT. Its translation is CASRGRANTGELFF.